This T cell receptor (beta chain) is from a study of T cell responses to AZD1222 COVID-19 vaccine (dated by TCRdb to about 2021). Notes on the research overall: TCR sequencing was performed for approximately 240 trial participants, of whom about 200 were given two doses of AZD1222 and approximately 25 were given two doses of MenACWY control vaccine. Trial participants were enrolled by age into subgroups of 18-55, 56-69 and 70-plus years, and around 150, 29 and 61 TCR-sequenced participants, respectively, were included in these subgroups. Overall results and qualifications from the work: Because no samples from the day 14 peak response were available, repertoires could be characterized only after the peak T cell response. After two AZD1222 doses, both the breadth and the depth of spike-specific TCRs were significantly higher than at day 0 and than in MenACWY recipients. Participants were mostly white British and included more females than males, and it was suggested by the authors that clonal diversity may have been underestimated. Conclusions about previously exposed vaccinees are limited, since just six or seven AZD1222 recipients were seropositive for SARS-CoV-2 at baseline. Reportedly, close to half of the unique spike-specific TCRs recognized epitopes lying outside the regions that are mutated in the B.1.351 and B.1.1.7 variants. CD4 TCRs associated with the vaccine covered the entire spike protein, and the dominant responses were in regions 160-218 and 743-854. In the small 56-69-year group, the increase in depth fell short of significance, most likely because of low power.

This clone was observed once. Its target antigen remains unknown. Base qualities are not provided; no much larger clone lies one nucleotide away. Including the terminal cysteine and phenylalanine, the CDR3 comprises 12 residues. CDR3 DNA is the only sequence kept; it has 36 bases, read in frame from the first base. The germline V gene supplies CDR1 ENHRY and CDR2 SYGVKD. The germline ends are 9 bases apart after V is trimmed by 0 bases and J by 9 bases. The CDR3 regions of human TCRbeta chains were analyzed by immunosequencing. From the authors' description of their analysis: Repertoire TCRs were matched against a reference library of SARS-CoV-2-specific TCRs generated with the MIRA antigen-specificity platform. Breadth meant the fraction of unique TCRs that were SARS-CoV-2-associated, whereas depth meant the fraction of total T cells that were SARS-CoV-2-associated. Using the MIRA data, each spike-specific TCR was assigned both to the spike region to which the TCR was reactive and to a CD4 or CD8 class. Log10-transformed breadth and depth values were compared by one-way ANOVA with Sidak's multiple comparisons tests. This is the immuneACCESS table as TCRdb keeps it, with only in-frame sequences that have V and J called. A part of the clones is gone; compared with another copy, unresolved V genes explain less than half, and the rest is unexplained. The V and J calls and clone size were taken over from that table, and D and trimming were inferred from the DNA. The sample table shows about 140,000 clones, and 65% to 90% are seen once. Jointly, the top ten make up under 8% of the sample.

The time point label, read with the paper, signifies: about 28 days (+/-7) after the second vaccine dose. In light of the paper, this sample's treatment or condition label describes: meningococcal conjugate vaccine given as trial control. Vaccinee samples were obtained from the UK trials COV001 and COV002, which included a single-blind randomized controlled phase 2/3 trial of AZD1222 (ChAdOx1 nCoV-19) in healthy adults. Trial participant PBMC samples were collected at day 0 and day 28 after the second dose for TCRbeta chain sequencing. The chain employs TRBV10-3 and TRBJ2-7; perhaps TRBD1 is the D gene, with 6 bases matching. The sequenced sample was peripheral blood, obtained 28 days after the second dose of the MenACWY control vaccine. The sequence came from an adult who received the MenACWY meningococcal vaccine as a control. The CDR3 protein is CAISESQGRQYF. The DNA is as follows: TGTGCCATCAGTGAGTCACAGGGACGGCAGTACTTC.